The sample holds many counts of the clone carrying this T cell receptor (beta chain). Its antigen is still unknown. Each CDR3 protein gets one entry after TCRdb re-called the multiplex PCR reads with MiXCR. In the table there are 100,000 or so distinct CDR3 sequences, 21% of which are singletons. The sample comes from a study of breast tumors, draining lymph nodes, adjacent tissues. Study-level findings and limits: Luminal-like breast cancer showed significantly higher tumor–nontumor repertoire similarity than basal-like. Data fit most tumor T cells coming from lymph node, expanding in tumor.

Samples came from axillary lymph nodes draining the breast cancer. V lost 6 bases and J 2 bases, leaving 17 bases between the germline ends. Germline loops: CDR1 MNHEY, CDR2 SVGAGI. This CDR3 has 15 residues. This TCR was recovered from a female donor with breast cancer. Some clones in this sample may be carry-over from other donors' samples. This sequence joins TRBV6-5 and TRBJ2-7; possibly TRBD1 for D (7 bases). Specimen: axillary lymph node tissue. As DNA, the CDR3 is TGTGCCAGCAGCCCGACAGGGAGGCAGGCCTACGAGCAGTACTTC. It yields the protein CASSPTGRQAYEQYF.